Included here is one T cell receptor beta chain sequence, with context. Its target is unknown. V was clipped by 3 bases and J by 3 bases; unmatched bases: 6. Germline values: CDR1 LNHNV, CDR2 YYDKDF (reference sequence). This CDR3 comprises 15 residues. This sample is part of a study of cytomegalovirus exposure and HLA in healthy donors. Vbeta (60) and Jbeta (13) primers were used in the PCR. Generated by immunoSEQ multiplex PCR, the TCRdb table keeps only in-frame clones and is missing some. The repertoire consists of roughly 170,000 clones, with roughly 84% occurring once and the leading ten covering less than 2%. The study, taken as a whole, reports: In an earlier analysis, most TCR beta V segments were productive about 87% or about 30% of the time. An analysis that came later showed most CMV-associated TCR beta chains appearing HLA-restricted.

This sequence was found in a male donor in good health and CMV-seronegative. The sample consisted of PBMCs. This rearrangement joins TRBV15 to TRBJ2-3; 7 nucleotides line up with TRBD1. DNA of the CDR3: TGTGCCACCAGCAGTGGGAGCAGGGGGACAGATACGCAGTATTTT. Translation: CATSSGSRGTDTQYF.